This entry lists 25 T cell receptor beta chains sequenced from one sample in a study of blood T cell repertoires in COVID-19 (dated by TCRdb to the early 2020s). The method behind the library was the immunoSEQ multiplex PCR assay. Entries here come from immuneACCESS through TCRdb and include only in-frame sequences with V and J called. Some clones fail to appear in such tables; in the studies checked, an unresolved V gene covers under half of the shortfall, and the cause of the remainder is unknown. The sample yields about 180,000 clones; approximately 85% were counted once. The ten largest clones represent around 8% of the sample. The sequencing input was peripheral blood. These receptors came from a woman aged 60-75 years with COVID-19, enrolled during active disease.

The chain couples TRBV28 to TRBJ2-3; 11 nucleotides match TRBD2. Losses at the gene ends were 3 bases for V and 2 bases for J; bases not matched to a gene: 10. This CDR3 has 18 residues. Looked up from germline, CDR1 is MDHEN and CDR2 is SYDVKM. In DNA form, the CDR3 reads TGTGCCAGCAGTTTCCTCGAACTAGCGGGGGCCCCCACAGATACGCAGTATTTT. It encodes CASSFLELAGAPTDTQYF.

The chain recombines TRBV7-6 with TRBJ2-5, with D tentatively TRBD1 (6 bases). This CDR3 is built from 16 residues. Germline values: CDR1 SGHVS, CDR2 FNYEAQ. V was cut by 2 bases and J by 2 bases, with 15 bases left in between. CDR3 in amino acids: CASSLTTGLGQETQYF. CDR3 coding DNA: TGTGCCAGCAGCTTAACTACAGGGTTGGGACAAGAGACCCAGTACTTC.

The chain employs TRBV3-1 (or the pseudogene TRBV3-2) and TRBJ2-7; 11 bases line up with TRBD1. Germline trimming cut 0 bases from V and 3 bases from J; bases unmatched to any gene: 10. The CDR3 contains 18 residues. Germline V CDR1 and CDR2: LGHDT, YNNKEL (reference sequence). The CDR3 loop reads CASSQDLAAGTGGYEQYF. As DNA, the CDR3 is TGTGCCAGCAGCCAAGATCTTGCTGCCGGGACAGGGGGCTACGAGCAGTACTTC.

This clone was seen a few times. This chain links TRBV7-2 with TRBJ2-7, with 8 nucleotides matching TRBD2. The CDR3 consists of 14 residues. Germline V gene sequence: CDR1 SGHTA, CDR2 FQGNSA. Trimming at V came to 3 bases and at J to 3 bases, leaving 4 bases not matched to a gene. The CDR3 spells CASSFSGGYYEQYF. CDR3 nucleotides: TGTGCCAGCAGCTTCTCGGGAGGGTACTACGAGCAGTACTTC.

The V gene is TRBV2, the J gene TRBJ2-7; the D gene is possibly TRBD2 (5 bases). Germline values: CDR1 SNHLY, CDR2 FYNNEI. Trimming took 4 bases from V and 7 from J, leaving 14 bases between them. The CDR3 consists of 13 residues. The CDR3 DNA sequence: TGTGCCAGCAGTGTCGCGGGCCAAGGGGAGCAGTACGTC. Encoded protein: CASSVAGQGEQYV.

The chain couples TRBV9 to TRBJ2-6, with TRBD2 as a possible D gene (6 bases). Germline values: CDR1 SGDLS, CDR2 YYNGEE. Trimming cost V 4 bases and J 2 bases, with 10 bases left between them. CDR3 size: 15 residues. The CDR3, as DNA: TGTGCCAGCAGCCCTTCGGGGGCTGGGGCCAACGTCCTGACTTTC. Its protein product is CASSPSGAGANVLTF.

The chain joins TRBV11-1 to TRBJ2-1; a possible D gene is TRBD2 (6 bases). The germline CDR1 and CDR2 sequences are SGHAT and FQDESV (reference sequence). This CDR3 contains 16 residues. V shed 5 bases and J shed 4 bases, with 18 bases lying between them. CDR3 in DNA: TGTGCCAGCAGCCTCGGTTTAGCGGACCTGTACAATGAGCAGTTCTTC. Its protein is CASSLGLADLYNEQFF.

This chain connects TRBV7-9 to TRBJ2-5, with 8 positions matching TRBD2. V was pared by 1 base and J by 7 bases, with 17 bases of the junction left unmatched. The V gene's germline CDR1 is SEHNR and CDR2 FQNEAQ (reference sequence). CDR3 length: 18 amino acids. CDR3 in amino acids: CASSLVGDILAAKGTQYF. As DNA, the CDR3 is TGTGCCAGCAGCTTAGTAGGGGACATACTAGCGGCCAAGGGGACCCAGTACTTC.

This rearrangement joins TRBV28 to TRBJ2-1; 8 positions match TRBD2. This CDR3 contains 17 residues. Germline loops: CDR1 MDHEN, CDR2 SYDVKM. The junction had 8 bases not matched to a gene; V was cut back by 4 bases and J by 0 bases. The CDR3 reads CASSSILAGSSYNEQFF. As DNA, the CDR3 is TGTGCCAGCAGTTCCATTCTAGCGGGTAGCTCCTACAATGAGCAGTTCTTC.

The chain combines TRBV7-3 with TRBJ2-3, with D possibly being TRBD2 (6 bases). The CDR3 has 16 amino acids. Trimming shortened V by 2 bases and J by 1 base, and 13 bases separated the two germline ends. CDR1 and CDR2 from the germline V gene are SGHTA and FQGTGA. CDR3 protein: CASSLGGGSRTDTQYF. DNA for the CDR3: TGTGCCAGCAGCTTAGGGGGAGGTTCGCGCACAGATACGCAGTATTTT.

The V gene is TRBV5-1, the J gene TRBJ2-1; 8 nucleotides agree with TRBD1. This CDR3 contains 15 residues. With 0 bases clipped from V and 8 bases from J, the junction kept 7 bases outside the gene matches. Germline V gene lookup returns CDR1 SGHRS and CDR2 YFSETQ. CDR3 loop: CASSLAPTGDYEQFF. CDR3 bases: TGCGCCAGCAGCTTGGCGCCGACAGGGGATTATGAGCAGTTCTTC.

CDR3: CASSPFGLADANTGELFF. The CDR3 nucleotides read TGTGCCAGCAGCCCCTTCGGACTAGCGGACGCGAACACCGGGGAGCTGTTTTTT. The chain combines TRBV9 with TRBJ2-2; TRBD2 agrees at 10 bases. The CDR3 runs to 18 residues. CDR1 and CDR2 from the germline V gene are SGDLS and YYNGEE. V lost 4 bases to trimming and J lost 0 bases; unmatched junction nucleotides: 9.

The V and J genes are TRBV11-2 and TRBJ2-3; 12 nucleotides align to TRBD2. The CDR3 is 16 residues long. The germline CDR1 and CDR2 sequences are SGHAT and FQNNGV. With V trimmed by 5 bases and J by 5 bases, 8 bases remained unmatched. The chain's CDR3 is CASSHRLAGDKDTQYF. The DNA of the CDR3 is TGTGCCAGCAGCCACAGACTAGCGGGAGATAAAGATACGCAGTATTTT.

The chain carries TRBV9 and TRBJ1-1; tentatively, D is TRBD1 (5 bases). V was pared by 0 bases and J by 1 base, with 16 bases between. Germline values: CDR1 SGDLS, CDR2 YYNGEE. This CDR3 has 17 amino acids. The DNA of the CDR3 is TGTGCCAGCAGCGTAGCTGTGGAGGGGAGGTCGAACACTGAAGCTTTCTTT. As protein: CASSVAVEGRSNTEAFF.

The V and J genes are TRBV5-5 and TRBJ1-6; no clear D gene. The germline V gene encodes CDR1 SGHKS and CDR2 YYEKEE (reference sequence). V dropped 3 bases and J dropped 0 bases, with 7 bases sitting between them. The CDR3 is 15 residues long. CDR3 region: CASSYPSSYNSPLHF. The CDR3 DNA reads TGTGCCAGCAGCTACCCTAGCTCCTATAATTCACCCCTCCACTTT.

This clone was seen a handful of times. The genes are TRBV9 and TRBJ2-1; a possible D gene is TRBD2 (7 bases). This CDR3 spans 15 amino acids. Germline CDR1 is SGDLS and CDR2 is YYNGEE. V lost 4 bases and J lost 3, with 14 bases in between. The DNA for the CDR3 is TGTGCCAGCAGCTTCGGACTAGGGGGCTACAATGAGCAGTTCTTC. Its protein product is CASSFGLGGYNEQFF.

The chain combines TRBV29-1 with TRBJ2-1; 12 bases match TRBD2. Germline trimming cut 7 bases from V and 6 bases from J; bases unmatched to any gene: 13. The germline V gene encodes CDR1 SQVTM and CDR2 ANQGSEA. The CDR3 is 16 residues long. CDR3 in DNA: TGCAGCGCCCTCCCCCTAGCGGGAGGGCCGGGCAATGAGCAGTTCTTC. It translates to CSALPLAGGPGNEQFF.

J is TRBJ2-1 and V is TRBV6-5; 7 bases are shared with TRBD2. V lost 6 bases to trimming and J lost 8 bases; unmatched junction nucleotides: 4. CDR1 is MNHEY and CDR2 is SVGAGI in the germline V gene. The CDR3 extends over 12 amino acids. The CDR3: CASSPGRDEQFF. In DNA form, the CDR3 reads TGTGCCAGCAGCCCGGGGAGGGATGAGCAGTTCTTC.

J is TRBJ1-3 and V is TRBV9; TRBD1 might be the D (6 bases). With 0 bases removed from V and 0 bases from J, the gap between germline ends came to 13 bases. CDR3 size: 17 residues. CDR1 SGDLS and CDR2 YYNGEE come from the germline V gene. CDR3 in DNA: TGTGCCAGCAGCGTAGGACAGGAAGGCGCCTCTGGAAACACCATATATTTT. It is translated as CASSVGQEGASGNTIYF.

This CDR3 is CATSRDGEGGQFF. In DNA, the CDR3 is TGTGCCACCAGCAGAGATGGCGAGGGCGGGCAGTTCTTC. The rearrangement joins TRBV15 to TRBJ2-1; D possibly corresponds to TRBD2 (5 bases). The germline V gene encodes CDR1 LNHNV and CDR2 YYDKDF (reference sequence). The CDR3 is 13 residues long. Trimming cost V 0 bases and J 12 bases, with 12 bases left between them.

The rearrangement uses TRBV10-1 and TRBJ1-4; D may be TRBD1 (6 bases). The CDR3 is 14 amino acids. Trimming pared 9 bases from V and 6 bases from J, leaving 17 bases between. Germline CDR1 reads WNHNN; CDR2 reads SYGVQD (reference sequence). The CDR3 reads CARCCRGKDEKLFF. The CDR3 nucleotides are TGCGCCAGATGCTGCAGGGGAAAGGATGAAAAACTGTTTTTT.

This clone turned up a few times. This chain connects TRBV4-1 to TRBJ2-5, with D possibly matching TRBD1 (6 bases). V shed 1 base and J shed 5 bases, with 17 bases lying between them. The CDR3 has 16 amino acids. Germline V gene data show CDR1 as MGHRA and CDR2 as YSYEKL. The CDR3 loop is CASSQGGQGRWETQYF. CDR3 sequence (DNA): TGCGCCAGCAGCCAAGGGGGGCAGGGGCGGTGGGAGACCCAGTACTTC.

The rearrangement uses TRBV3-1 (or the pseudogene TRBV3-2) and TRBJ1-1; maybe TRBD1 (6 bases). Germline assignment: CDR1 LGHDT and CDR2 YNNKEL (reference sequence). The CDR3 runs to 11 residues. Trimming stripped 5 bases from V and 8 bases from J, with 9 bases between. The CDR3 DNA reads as TGTGCCAGCAGCACACAGGGAGAAGCTTTCTTT. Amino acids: CASSTQGEAFF.

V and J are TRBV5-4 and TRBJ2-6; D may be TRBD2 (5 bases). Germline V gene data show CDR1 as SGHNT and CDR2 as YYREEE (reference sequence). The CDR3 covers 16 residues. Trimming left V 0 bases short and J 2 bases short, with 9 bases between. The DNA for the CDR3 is TGTGCCAGCAGCTTGGGCGGACTGCCTGGGGCCAACGTCCTGACTTTC. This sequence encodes CASSLGGLPGANVLTF.

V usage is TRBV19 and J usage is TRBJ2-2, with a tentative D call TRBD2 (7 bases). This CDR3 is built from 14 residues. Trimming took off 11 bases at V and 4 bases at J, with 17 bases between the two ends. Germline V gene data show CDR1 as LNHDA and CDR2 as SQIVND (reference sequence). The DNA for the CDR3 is TGTGCCGTTAGGGGGGGCGCTCGCACCGGGGAGCTGTTTTTT. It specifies CAVRGGARTGELFF. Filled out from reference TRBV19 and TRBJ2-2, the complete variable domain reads DGGITQSPKYLFRKEGQNVTLSCEQNLNHDAMYWYRQDPGQGLRLIYYSQIVNDFQKGDIAEGYSVSREKKESFPLTVTSAQKNPTAFYLCAVRGGARTGELFFGEGSRLTVL.